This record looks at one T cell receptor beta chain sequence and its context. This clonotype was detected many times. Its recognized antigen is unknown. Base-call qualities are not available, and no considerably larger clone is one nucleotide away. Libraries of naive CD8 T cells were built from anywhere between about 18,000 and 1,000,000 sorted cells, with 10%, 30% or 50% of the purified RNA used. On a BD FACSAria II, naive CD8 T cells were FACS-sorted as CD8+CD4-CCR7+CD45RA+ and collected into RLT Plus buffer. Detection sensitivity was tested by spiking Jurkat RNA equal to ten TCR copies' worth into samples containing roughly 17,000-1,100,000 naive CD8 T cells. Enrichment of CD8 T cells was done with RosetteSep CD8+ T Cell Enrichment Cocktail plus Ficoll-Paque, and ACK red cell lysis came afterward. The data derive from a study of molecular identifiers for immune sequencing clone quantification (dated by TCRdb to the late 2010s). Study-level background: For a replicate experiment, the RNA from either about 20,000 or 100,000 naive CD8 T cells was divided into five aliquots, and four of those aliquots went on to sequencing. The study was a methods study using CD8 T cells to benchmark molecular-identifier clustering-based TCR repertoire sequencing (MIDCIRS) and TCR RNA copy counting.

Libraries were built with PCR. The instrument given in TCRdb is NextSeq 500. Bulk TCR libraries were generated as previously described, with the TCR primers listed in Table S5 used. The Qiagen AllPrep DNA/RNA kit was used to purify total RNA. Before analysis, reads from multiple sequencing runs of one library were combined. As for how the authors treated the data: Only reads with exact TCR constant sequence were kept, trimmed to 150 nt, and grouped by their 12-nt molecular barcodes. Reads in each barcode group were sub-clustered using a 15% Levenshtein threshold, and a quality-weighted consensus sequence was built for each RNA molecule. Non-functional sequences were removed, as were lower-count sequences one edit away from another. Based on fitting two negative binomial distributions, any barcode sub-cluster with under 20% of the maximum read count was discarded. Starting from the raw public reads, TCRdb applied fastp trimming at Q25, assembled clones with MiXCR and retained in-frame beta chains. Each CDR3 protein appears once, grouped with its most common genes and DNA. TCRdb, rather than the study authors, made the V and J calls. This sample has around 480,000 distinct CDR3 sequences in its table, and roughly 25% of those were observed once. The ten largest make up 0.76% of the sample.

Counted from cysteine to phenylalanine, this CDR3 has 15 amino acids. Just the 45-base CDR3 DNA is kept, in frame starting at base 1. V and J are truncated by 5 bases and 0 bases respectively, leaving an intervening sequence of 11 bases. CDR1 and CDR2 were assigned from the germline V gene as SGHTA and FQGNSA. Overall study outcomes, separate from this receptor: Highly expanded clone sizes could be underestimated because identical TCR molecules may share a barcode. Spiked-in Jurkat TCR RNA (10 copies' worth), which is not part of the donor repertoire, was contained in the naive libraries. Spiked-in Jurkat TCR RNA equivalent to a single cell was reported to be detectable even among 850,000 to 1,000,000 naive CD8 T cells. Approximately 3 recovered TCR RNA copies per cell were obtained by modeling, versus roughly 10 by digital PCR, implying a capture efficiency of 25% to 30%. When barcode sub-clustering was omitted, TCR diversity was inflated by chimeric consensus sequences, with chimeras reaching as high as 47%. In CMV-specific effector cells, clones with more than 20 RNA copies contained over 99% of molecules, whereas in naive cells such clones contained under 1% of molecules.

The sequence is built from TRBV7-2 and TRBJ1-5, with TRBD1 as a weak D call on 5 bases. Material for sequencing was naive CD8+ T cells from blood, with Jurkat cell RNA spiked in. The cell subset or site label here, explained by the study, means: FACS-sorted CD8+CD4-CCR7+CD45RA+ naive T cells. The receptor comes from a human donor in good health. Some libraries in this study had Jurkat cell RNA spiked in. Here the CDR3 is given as CASSPTGLSNQPQHF. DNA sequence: TGTGCCAGCAGCCCTACAGGACTTAGCAATCAGCCCCAGCATTTT.